This TCR beta chain comes out of a study of identical twins. This clonotype was observed a handful of times. Germline V gene data show CDR1 as SNHLY and CDR2 as FYNNEI. The CDR3 spans 14 residues. Trimming pared 7 bases from V and 0 bases from J, leaving 13 bases between. From the 5' RACE reads, TCRdb called clonotypes with MiXCR, one entry per CDR3 protein. The sample lists about 520,000 distinct CDR3 sequences; 22% were seen once. The same data also contributed to another study, on T cells expressing NK-cell markers. This second study notes: Top CD8+ clonotypes included the dominant CD3+CD56+NKG2C+ clonotypes in 5 or 6 donors.

This chain links TRBV2 with TRBJ2-7; possible D gene TRBD2, 6 bases. The sample was CD4+ T cells sorted from blood. The receptor comes from a woman younger than 35 in good health. The CDR3 protein is CASTPGGSSYEQYF. In nucleotides, the CDR3 is TGTGCCAGCACCCCCGGGGGATCCTCCTACGAGCAGTACTTC.